These 8 T cell receptor beta chains were all obtained from the same sample, sequenced in a study of regulatory T cells in long-lasting Graves disease (dated by TCRdb to about 2021). The library was produced with multiplex PCR. The data were produced on an Illumina HiSeq 4000. CDR3 regions were amplified by Arm-PCR with iRepertoire HTBI primers to construct TCR beta libraries. The raw public reads went through TCRdb reprocessing: fastp at Q25, MiXCR clone calling, in-frame beta chains kept. Under each unique CDR3 protein, matching rows form one entry showing the most common genes and DNA. This sample comprises roughly 380,000 distinct CDR3 sequences, around 16% of them detected only once. The ten largest clones take up 22% of the sample. What this sample's time point label stands for: newly diagnosed GD, antithyroid drugs for less than 3 months. RNA was extracted from PBMCs in TRIzol for both TCR sequencing and RNA sequencing.

Sequencing was performed on peripheral blood mononuclear cells (PBMCs), taken at new diagnosis, from a patient treated with antithyroid drugs. The source is a female donor with Graves disease.

This clonotype occurred many times. The chain has TRBV3-1 and TRBJ1-5; D unresolved. Trimming shortened V by 0 bases and J by 2 bases, and 8 bases separated the two germline ends. CDR3 length: 15 amino acids. Looked up from germline, CDR1 is LGHDT and CDR2 is YNNKEL (reference sequence). The CDR3 is CASSQDTRGNQPQHF. In nucleotides, the CDR3 is TGTGCCAGCAGCCAAGATACGAGGGGCAATCAGCCCCAGCATTTT.

This clonotype was seen at least ten times. J is TRBJ2-3 and V is TRBV20-1; 8 positions match TRBD1. V was pared by 6 bases and J by 1 base, with 15 bases of the junction left unmatched. This CDR3 spans 17 amino acids. Germline-derived CDR1 and CDR2 are DFQATT and SNEGSKA (reference sequence). The CDR3 region has the DNA TGCAGTGCAGGCCCCGGGACAGGCTACCCGGGCACAGATACGCAGTATTTT. Translation gives CSAGPGTGYPGTDTQYF.

This clonotype was seen ten or more times. The gene calls are TRBV5-1 and TRBJ1-2; D is uncertain. The CDR3 has 12 residues. Trimming removed 3 bases from V and 6 bases from J, with 9 bases in between. Germline V gives CDR1 SGHRS, CDR2 YFSETQ. CDR3 coding DNA: TGCGCCAGCAGCTACTATCGAGATGGCTACACCTTC. This gives the protein CASSYYRDGYTF.

This clonotype was observed many times. The chain carries TRBV6-5 and TRBJ2-1; 9 positions agree with TRBD2. This CDR3 region has 15 residues. V trimming: 0 bases; J trimming: 7 bases; junction bases outside the gene matches: 4. Germline V gene sequence: CDR1 MNHEY, CDR2 SVGAGI. CDR3 in DNA: TGTGCCAGCAGTTACTCGGGACTAGCAACAAATGAGCAGTTCTTC. Translation: CASSYSGLATNEQFF.

This chain links TRBV12-5 with TRBJ2-1, with D perhaps given as TRBD1 or TRBD2 (5 bases each). V gave up 7 bases and J gave up 5 bases, with 12 bases separating them. Per germline, CDR1 LGHNT and CDR2 FRNRAP. The CDR3 covers 13 residues. CDR3 coding DNA: TGTGCTAGTGCCCTCGGGACGGACAATGAGCAGTTCTTC. This encodes CASALGTDNEQFF.

This clonotype was picked up a small number of times. The chain couples TRBV7-2 to TRBJ2-2, with D possibly being TRBD1 (6 bases). Looked up from germline, CDR1 is SGHTA and CDR2 is FQGNSA. This CDR3 has 16 residues. Trimming took off 5 bases at V and 7 bases at J, with 20 bases between the two ends. This chain's CDR3 is CASSANRATSGGELFF. DNA for the CDR3: TGTGCCAGCAGCGCAAACAGGGCTACGTCAGGCGGGGAGCTGTTTTTT. The full variable domain, its missing parts supplied by reference TRBV7-2 and TRBJ2-2, is GAGVSQSPSNKVTEKGKDVELRCDPISGHTALYWYRQSLGQGLEFLIYFQGNSAPDKSGLPSDRFSAERTGGSVSTLTIQRTQQEDSAVYLCASSANRATSGGELFFGEGSRLTVL.

This clonotype was observed many times. The chain carries TRBV6-1 and TRBJ1-1; no reliable D call. CDR3 length: 14 residues. Between the trimmed V and J ends, which lost 3 bases and 4 bases, there was a span of 12 bases. The germline gives CDR1 MNHNS, CDR2 SASEGT. CDR3 sequence: CASSEAGVGTEAFF. The DNA for the CDR3 is TGTGCCAGCAGTGAGGCCGGGGTGGGCACTGAAGCTTTCTTT.

This clonotype appeared many times. The chain recombines TRBV27 with TRBJ2-4; D is ambiguous. V was shortened by 7 bases and J by 0 bases, with 19 bases between the two germline ends. This CDR3 has 17 residues. Looked up from germline, CDR1 is MNHEY and CDR2 is SMNVEV (reference sequence). CDR3 amino acids: CASTLHRDVLAKNIQYF. In nucleotides, the CDR3 is TGTGCCAGCACCCTCCACCGCGATGTTCTAGCCAAAAACATTCAGTACTTC.